This TCR beta chain is drawn from a study of blood T cell repertoires in COVID-19. At the level of the study: Samples came from the United States, Italy and Spain, spanning acute and convalescent COVID-19. The analysed material was cDNA or gDNA that came from T cells, B-cell-depleted T cells, or PBMCs.

The V and J ends lost 0 bases and 4 bases, in that order; junction bases with no gene match: 5. This CDR3 comprises 15 residues. Germline V gene data show CDR1 as SGHDT and CDR2 as YYEEEE. Authors' analysis steps: Amplification with reference gene primers provided the estimates of nucleated cell counts. Assay used: immunoSEQ multiplex PCR; TCRdb lists only in-frame clones, some missing. Clonal size and the V and J genes are those of that table, whereas D and trimming came from the DNA. The table lists roughly 200,000 clones, 70% to 90% of them singletons. This TCR was sampled from a man aged 55 to 70 with active or convalescent COVID-19. The sample taken for sequencing was peripheral blood. The chain is built from TRBV5-6 and TRBJ1-2; 8 bases are shared with TRBD1. CDR3 sequence: CASSLGGQALYGYTF. In DNA, the CDR3 is TGTGCCAGCAGCTTGGGGGGACAGGCCCTCTATGGCTACACCTTC.